This T cell receptor (beta chain) was profiled in a study of PD-1 blockade in mismatch repair-deficient tumors. Across the whole study: Enrolled about 2012-2016, patients had progressing, pretreated mismatch repair-deficient cancers of around 12 types.

Sequenced by immunoSEQ multiplex PCR; TCRdb stores in-frame clones only, minus some. The table has tens of thousands of clones, around 80% seen once. The CDR3 is 14 amino acids. Trimming removed 4 bases at V and 6 bases at J, with 15 bases between. Germline CDR1 is SGHAT and CDR2 is FQNNGV. This chain connects TRBV11-2 to TRBJ1-2; D is unresolved. Sequencing used peripheral blood, obtained 12 weeks after starting pembrolizumab. The receptor's source is an adult with mismatch repair-deficient cancer. CDR3 in amino acids: CASSSWGGVHGYTF. The CDR3 bases are TGTGCCAGCAGCTCATGGGGTGGGGTACATGGCTACACCTTC.